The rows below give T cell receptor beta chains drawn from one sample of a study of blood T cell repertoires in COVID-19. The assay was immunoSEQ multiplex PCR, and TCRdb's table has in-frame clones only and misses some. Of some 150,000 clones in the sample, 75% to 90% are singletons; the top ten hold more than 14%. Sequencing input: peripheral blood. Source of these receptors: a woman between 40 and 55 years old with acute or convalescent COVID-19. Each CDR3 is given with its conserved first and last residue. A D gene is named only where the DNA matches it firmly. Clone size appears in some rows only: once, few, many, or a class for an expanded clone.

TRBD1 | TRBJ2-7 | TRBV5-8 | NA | CASSQGQGDYEQYF | TGTGCCAGCAGCCAGGGACAGGGGGACTACGAGCAGTACTTC
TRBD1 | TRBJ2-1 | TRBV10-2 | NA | CASTPADRGDYNEQFF | TGCGCCAGCACACCTGCTGACAGGGGGGACTACAATGAGCAGTTCTTC
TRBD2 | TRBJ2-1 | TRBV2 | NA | CASIMASGDIYNEQFF | TGTGCCAGCATAATGGCTAGCGGGGACATCTACAATGAGCAGTTCTTC
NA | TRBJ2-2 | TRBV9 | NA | CASSPSMLANTGELFF | TGTGCCAGCAGCCCGTCGATGTTAGCGAACACCGGGGAGCTGTTTTTT
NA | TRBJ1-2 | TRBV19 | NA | CASRARAWDGYTF | TGTGCCAGTAGGGCCAGGGCATGGGATGGCTACACCTTC
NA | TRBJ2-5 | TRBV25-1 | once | CASSEQGGETQYF | TGTGCCAGCAGTGAACAGGGGGGAGAGACCCAGTACTTC
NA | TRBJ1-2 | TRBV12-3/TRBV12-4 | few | CASSSTLDYGYTF | TGTGCCAGCAGTTCTACACTAGACTATGGCTACACCTTC
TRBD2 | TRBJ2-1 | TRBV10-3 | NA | CAISARLAGVGNEQFF | TGTGCCATCAGTGCCCGACTAGCGGGAGTGGGGAATGAGCAGTTCTTC
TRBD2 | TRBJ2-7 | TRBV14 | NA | CASSQGSGPYEQYF | TGTGCCAGCAGCCAAGGTAGCGGGCCCTACGAGCAGTACTTC
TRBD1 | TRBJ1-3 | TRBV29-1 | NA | CSVERDRGSSGNTIYF | TGCAGCGTTGAAAGGGACAGGGGGTCTTCTGGAAACACCATATATTTT
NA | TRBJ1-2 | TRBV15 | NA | CATSRDIGQSRGDYGYTF | TGTGCCACCAGCAGAGATATCGGGCAAAGCCGGGGGGACTATGGCTACACCTTC
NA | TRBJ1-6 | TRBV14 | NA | CASSRGFEPLHF | TGTGCCAGCAGCAGGGGGTTCGAACCCCTCCACTTT
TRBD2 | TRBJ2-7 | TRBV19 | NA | CATGRGDSYEQYF | TGTGCCACGGGGCGGGGGGACTCCTACGAGCAGTACTTC
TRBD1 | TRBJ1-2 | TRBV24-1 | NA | CATSDYRGHGYTF | TGTGCCACCAGTGATTACAGGGGACATGGCTACACCTTC
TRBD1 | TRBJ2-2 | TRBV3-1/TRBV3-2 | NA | CASSQTGAGTGELFF | TGTGCCAGCAGCCAGACAGGGGCGGGGACCGGGGAGCTGTTTTTT
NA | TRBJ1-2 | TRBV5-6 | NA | CASMSLSSRDSGYTF | TGTGCCAGCATGTCTCTCTCTTCACGGGATAGCGGCTACACCTTC
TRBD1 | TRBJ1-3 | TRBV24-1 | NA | CATSDTGTGDGNTIYF | TGTGCCACCAGTGATACCGGGACAGGGGATGGAAACACCATATATTTT